The present TCR beta chain was sequenced within a study of blood T cell repertoires in COVID-19. Study-wide background: Both acute and convalescent COVID-19 samples were obtained from the United States, Italy and Spain. The analysed material was cDNA or gDNA that came from T cells, B-cell-depleted T cells, or PBMCs.

As handled by the study authors: Estimation of nucleated cell counts was performed using reference gene primer amplification. The protocol was immunoSEQ multiplex PCR, while the TCRdb copy is restricted to in-frame clones and leaves out a portion. The V and J calls and the clone size are those of that table, but D and trimming were determined from the DNA. The sample comprises 100,000 to 150,000 clones, more than 85% of which are singletons, and roughly 2% rests with the top ten. Deletions cut 7 bases from V and 2 bases from J, with 11 bases between. This CDR3 comprises 13 residues. CDR1 is LNHDA, CDR2 SQIVND, per germline (reference sequence). Patients of the Seattle cohort, enrolled during active infection, were followed longitudinally.

The specimen was peripheral blood. The chain links TRBV19 to TRBJ1-1, with a possible D match to TRBD1 (5 bases). The sequence came from a man aged 50-59 years with COVID-19, enrolled during active disease. CDR3 amino acids: CASTLGPNTEAFF. Here the CDR3 DNA reads TGTGCCAGTACTTTGGGGCCAAACACTGAAGCTTTCTTT.